These 20 T cell receptor beta chains share one sample of origin, sequenced in a study of identifying expanded T cells in peripheral blood (dated 2019 in TCRdb). The library was prepared using the immunoSEQ multiplex PCR assay. TCRdb obtained this table from immuneACCESS and retained in-frame rearrangements with V and J assigned. These tables miss some clones; where compared with another copy, unresolved V genes account for less than half of the shortfall, and the remainder is unexplained. Here the sample has roughly 96,000 clones; 70% to 90% occur a single time. Approximately 5.4% of the sample belongs to the ten largest clones. The sequencing input was blood. The receptor set was obtained from a person aged 18 to 70 in good health.

In DNA form, the CDR3 reads TGTGCTAGTGGTTTGGATCAGGGACGGGTTTATGGCTACACCTTC. Its translation: CASGLDQGRVYGYTF. This chain joins TRBV12-5 and TRBJ1-2; a weak D match, TRBD1 (5 bases). Germline lookup yields CDR1 LGHNT and CDR2 FRNRAP. CDR3 length: 15 amino acids. Trimming took 1 base from V and 5 from J, leaving 14 bases between them. The full variable domain, in which reference TRBV12-5 and TRBJ1-2 provide the parts outside the CDR3, is DARVTQTPRHKVTEMGQEVTMRCQPILGHNTVFWYRQTMMQGLELLAYFRNRAPLDDSGMPKDRFSAEMPDATLATLKIQPSEPRDSAVYFCASGLDQGRVYGYTFGSGTRLTVV.

The chain links TRBV7-9 to TRBJ1-6, with D maybe TRBD1 (5 bases). V lost 3 bases and J lost 9, with 12 bases in between. The germline gives CDR1 SEHNR, CDR2 FQNEAQ (reference sequence). The CDR3 sequence is 14 residues long. The CDR3 loop is CASSFGQTLSPLHF. CDR3 bases: TGTGCCAGCAGCTTCGGACAAACTCTTTCACCCCTCCACTTT.

The chain is built from TRBV5-1 and TRBJ1-2; D gene uncertain. V dropped 4 bases and J dropped 5 bases, with 12 bases sitting between them. The CDR3 length is 13 residues. Germline V gives CDR1 SGHRS, CDR2 YFSETQ. CDR3 sequence (DNA): TGCGCCAGCAGCCAGAGCGCACAGTATGGCTACACCTTC. It translates to CASSQSAQYGYTF.

This clone was seen only once. This rearrangement joins TRBV6-6 to TRBJ2-7; 9 bases match TRBD1. The V gene's germline CDR1 is MNHNY and CDR2 SVGAGI (reference sequence). Germline trimming cut 6 bases from V and 1 base from J; bases unmatched to any gene: 4. The CDR3 consists of 14 residues. The CDR3 is CASRRQGGSYEQYF. The CDR3 nucleotides read TGTGCCAGCAGGCGACAGGGGGGTTCCTACGAGCAGTACTTC.

This clone was detected once. The chain combines TRBV2 with TRBJ1-4, with D perhaps TRBD1 (6 bases). Between the trimmed V and J ends, which lost 3 bases and 6 bases, there was a span of 14 bases. CDR1 and CDR2 (germline): SNHLY, FYNNEI. This CDR3 has 15 amino acids. CDR3 in DNA: TGTGCCAGCAGTGATTTGACAGGCCTAGATGAAAAACTGTTTTTT. Encoded protein: CASSDLTGLDEKLFF.

The chain has TRBV4-1 and TRBJ2-3; 16 nucleotides line up with TRBD2. Trimming removed 4 bases from V and 0 bases from J; junction bases left unmatched: 4. Germline CDR1 reads MGHRA; CDR2 reads YSYEKL. The CDR3 sequence is 18 residues long. The CDR3 spells CASSRGLAGGLSTDTQYF. The CDR3 DNA reads TGCGCCAGCAGCCGGGGACTAGCGGGAGGGCTCAGCACAGATACGCAGTATTTT.

In its sample, this clone was seen a few times. The chain recombines TRBV27 with TRBJ1-3, with D uncertain. With 8 bases removed from V and 0 bases from J, the gap between germline ends came to 5 bases. The CDR3 totals 12 residues. Germline-derived CDR1 and CDR2 are MNHEY and SMNVEV (reference sequence). As DNA, the CDR3 is TGTGCCAGCCGGAGCTCTGGAAACACCATATATTTT. Translated: CASRSSGNTIYF.

The genes are TRBV6-6 and TRBJ1-2, with D unclear. Trimming removed 8 bases from V and 4 bases from J, with 14 bases in between. The CDR3 is made up of 13 amino acids. CDR1 and CDR2 (germline): MNHNY, SVGAGI (reference sequence). The CDR3, as DNA: TGTGCCAGCGGTAGTTTTTCGAGCTATGGCTACACCTTC. This encodes CASGSFSSYGYTF.

This clone has a single count. The V gene is TRBV19, the J gene TRBJ2-3, with 8 positions matching TRBD1. This CDR3 is 15 amino acids long. Looked up from germline, CDR1 is LNHDA and CDR2 is SQIVND (reference sequence). After removal of 3 bases from V and 1 base from J, the junction contained 3 bases not matched to a gene. CDR3 loop: CASSMGQVGTDTQYF. DNA of the CDR3: TGTGCCAGTAGTATGGGACAGGTCGGCACAGATACGCAGTATTTT.

This chain uses TRBV2 with TRBJ1-3; a weak D match, TRBD1 (6 bases). Trimming stripped 6 bases from V and 3 bases from J, with 12 bases between. The CDR3 covers 14 residues. Germline loops: CDR1 SNHLY, CDR2 FYNNEI. The CDR3 spells CASRGRGRGNTIYF. The CDR3 region has the DNA TGTGCCAGCAGGGGTCGGGGGCGTGGAAACACCATATATTTT.

This clone was recorded once. The rearrangement joins TRBV7-8 to TRBJ2-7, with 7 nucleotides matching TRBD1. Trimming took 1 base from V and 7 from J; bases not matched to a gene: 10. This CDR3 comprises 15 residues. The germline CDR1 and CDR2 sequences are SGHVS and FQNEAQ. Here the CDR3 DNA reads TGTGCCAGCAGCTTAGGACAGGGTAAAGGATGGGAGCAGTACTTC. It is translated as CASSLGQGKGWEQYF.

The chain combines TRBV30 with TRBJ1-6; the D is unclear. From germline, CDR1 is GTSNPN and CDR2 SVGIG (reference sequence). The CDR3 consists of 13 residues. The V end lost 0 bases, the J end lost 7 bases, and 7 bases lay between the germline ends. The CDR3 protein is CAWSVSGNSPLHF. CDR3 nucleotide sequence: TGTGCCTGGAGTGTTAGTGGGAATTCACCCCTCCACTTT.

V usage is TRBV5-4 and J usage is TRBJ2-5; 7 nucleotides agree with TRBD2. V gave up 2 bases and J gave up 4 bases; unmatched junction bases: 8. The CDR3 has 15 amino acids. Germline CDR1 reads SGHNT; CDR2 reads YYREEE (reference sequence). CDR3 in amino acids: CASSFGGILGETQYF. The CDR3 DNA is TGTGCCAGCAGCTTCGGGGGGATATTAGGAGAGACCCAGTACTTC.

The J gene is TRBJ1-1, the V gene TRBV6-1; TRBD1 aligns across 7 bases. This CDR3 region has 14 residues. The V gene's germline CDR1 is MNHNS and CDR2 SASEGT. V shed 6 bases, J shed 5 bases, and the junction held 9 bases outside the gene matches. The CDR3 loop is CASSESRGWTEAFF. Written as DNA, the CDR3 is TGTGCCAGCAGCGAAAGCAGGGGGTGGACTGAAGCTTTCTTT.

V is TRBV6-6 and J is TRBJ1-6; D not certain. V was pared by 5 bases and J by 6 bases, with 11 bases between. The CDR3 spans 14 residues. Germline-derived CDR1 and CDR2 are MNHNY and SVGAGI (reference sequence). CDR3 sequence reads: CASSLQNLNSPLHF. The DNA for the CDR3 is TGTGCCAGCAGTCTTCAGAATCTTAATTCACCCCTCCACTTT.

This clone was detected once. The chain recombines TRBV4-1 with TRBJ2-7; either TRBD1 or TRBD2 may fit D (5 bases each). Germline V lookup: CDR1 MGHRA, CDR2 YSYEKL. CDR3 length: 15 residues. V was trimmed by 4 bases and J by 3 bases, leaving 16 bases between them. The CDR3 reads CASSRAGTVDYEQYF. CDR3 DNA sequence: TGCGCCAGCAGCCGAGCCGGGACGGTGGACTACGAGCAGTACTTC.

The rearrangement links TRBV10-1 to TRBJ2-3, with 8 positions matching TRBD2. This CDR3 spans 15 amino acids. V gave up 4 bases and J gave up 0 bases; unmatched junction bases: 3. Germline CDR1 is WNHNN and CDR2 is SYGVQD (reference sequence). CDR3 bases: TGCGCCAGCAGTGGAGCGGGGGCGAGCACAGATACGCAGTATTTT. Its protein is CASSGAGASTDTQYF.

The rearrangement links TRBV27 to TRBJ1-6, with D perhaps TRBD1 (6 bases). The CDR3 has 17 residues. V shed 3 bases and J shed 6 bases, with 18 bases lying between them. Per germline, CDR1 MNHEY and CDR2 SMNVEV (reference sequence). The CDR3 loop is CASSLAARGSSNSPLHF. The CDR3 bases are TGTGCCAGCAGTTTGGCCGCCAGGGGTAGTAGTAATTCACCCCTCCACTTT.

The chain links TRBV7-5 to TRBJ2-5; TRBD2 is the table's D call and was not checked against the DNA. TRBV7-5 is annotated as a pseudogene. The CDR3 runs 23 residues. The CDR3 loop is CVRSLTRGPGTSGGAMYQETQYF. CDR3 sequence (DNA): TGTGTCAGAAGCTTAACTAGGGGTCCCGGGACTAGCGGGGGGGCCATGTACCAAGAGACCCAGTACTTC.

Note on this clone: In the same sample, other DNA sequences code for this CDR3. The chain couples TRBV28 to TRBJ2-7; TRBD2 might be the D (7 bases). Between the trimmed V and J ends, which lost 7 bases and 0 bases, there was a span of 16 bases. CDR3 length equals 15 residues. The germline gives CDR1 MDHEN, CDR2 SYDVKM. The CDR3: CASNVGGESSYEQYF. CDR3 DNA sequence: TGTGCCAGCAATGTAGGGGGGGAGAGCTCCTACGAGCAGTACTTC.